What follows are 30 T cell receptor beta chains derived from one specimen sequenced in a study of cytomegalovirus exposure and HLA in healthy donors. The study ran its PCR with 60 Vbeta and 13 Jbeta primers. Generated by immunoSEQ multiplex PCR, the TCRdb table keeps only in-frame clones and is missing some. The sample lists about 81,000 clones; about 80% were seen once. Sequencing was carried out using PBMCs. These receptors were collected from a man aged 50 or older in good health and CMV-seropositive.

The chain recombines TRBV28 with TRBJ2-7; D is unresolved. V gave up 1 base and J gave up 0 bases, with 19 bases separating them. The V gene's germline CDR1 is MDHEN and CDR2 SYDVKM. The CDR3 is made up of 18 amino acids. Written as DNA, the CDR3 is TGTGCCAGCAGTTTATTCGCGGCCACCTCAAGAGGCTCCTACGAGCAGTACTTC. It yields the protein CASSLFAATSRGSYEQYF.

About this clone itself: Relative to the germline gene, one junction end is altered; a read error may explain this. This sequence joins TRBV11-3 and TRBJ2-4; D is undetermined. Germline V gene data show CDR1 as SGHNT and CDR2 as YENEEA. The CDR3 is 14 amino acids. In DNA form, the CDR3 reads TGTGCCAGCAGCTCACCCATTGGCCAAAACAGTCAGTACTTC. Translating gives CASSSPIGQNSQYF.

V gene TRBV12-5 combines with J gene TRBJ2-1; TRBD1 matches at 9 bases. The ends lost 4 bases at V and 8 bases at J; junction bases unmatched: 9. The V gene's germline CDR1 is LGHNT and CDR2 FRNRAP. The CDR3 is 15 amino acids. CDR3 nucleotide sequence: TGTGCTAGTGGTTCCGGACAGGGGTTTAACTATGAGCAGTTCTTC. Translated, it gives CASGSGQGFNYEQFF.

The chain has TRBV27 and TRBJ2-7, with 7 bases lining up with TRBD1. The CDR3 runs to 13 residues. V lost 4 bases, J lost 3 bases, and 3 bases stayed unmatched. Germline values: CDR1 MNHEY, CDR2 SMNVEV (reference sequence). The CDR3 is CASSSRDSYEQYF. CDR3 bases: TGTGCCAGCAGTTCCCGGGACAGCTACGAGCAGTACTTC.

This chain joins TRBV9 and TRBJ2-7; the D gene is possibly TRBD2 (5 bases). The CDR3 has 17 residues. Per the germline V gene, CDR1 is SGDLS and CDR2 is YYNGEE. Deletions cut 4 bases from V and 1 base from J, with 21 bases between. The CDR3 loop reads CASSPYARDEISYEQYF. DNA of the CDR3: TGTGCCAGCAGCCCCTATGCCCGGGATGAAATTTCCTACGAGCAGTACTTC.

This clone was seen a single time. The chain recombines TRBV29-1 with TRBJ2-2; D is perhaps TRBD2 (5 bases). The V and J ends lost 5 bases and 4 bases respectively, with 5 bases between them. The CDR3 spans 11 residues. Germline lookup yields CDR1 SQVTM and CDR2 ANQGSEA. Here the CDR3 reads CSVTSTGELFF. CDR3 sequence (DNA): TGCAGCGTTACTAGCACCGGGGAGCTGTTTTTT.

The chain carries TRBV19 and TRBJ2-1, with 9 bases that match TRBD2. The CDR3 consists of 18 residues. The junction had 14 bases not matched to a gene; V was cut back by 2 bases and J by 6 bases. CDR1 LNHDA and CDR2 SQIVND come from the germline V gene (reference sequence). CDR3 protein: CASSIRRAGGGIGNEQFF. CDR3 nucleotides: TGTGCCAGTAGTATAAGGAGAGCGGGGGGCGGGATCGGCAATGAGCAGTTCTTC.

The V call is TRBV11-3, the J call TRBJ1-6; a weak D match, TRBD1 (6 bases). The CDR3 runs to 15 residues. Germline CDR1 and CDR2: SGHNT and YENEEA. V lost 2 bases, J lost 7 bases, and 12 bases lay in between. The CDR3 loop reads CASSLRSGENSPLHF. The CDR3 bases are TGTGCCAGCAGCTTAAGGTCAGGGGAGAATTCACCCCTCCACTTT.

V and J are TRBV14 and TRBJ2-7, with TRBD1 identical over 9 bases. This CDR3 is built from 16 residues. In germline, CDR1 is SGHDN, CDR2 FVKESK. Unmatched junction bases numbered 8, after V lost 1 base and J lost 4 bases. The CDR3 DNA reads TGTGCCAGCAGCCAAGTAAGTCGGACAGGGGAGTACGAGCAGTACTTC. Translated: CASSQVSRTGEYEQYF.

CDR3 protein: CASRGQGFRTRRTEAFF. The CDR3 region has the DNA TGTGCCAGTAGGGGACAGGGGTTCCGAACGCGGAGGACTGAAGCTTTCTTT. The V call is TRBV19, the J call TRBJ1-1; 10 positions agree with TRBD1. Germline values: CDR1 LNHDA, CDR2 SQIVND (reference sequence). V trimming: 6 bases; J trimming: 5 bases; junction bases outside the gene matches: 15. This CDR3 spans 17 amino acids.

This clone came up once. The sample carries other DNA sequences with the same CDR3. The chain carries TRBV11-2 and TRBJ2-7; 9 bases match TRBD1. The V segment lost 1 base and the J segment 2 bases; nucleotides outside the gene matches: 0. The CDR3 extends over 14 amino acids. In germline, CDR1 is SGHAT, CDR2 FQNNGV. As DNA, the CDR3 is TGTGCCAGCAGCTTAGGACAGGGGGCCTACGAGCAGTACTTC. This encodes CASSLGQGAYEQYF.

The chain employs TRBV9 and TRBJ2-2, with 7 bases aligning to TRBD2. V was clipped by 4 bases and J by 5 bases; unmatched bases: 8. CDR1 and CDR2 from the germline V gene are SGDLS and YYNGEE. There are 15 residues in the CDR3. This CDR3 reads CASSPAAGSTGELFF. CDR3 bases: TGTGCCAGCAGCCCCGCAGCGGGAAGTACCGGGGAGCTGTTTTTT.

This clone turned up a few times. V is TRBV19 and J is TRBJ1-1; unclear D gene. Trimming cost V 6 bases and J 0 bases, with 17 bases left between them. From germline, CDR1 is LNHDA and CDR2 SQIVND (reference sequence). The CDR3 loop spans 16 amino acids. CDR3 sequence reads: CASRPGQFILNTEAFF. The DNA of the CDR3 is TGTGCCAGTAGGCCGGGTCAATTTATTCTGAACACTGAAGCTTTCTTT.

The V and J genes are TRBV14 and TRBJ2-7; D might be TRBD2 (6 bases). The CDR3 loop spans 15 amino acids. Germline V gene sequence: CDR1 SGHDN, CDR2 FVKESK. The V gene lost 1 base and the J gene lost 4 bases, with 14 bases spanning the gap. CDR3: CASSQGLRGGYEQYF. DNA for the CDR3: TGTGCCAGCAGCCAAGGTCTTAGGGGAGGTTACGAGCAGTACTTC.

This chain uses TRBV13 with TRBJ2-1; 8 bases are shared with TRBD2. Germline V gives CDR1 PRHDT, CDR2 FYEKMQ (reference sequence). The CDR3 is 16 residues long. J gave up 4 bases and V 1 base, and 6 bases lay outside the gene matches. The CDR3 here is CASSLAGVAGYNEQFF. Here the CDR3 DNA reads TGTGCCAGCAGCTTAGCGGGGGTAGCGGGGTACAATGAGCAGTTCTTC.

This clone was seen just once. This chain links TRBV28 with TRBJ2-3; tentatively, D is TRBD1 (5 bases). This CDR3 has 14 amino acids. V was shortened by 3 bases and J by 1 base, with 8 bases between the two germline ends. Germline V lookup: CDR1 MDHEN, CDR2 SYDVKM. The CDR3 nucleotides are TGTGCCAGCAGTTTCGACAGTCGCACAGATACGCAGTATTTT. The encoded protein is CASSFDSRTDTQYF.

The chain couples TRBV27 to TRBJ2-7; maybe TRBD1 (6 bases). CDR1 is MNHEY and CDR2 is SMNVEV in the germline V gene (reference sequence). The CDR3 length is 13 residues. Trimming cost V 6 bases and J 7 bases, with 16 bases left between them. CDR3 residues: CASRTAQGWEQYF. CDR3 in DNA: TGTGCCAGCAGGACAGCACAGGGTTGGGAGCAGTACTTC.

CDR3 sequence reads: CASSPTAGVRAFF. In nucleotides, the CDR3 is TGTGCCAGCAGCCCTACGGCGGGCGTCAGAGCTTTCTTT. The chain is built from TRBV14 and TRBJ1-1; D is ambiguous. The germline gives CDR1 SGHDN, CDR2 FVKESK. V lost 4 bases to trimming and J lost 10 bases, with 16 bases between them. This CDR3 is built from 13 residues.

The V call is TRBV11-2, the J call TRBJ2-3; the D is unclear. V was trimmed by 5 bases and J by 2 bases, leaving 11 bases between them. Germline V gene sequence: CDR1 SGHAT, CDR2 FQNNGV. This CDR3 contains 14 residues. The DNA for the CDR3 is TGTGCCAGCAGCCTCGTGAGCGTCACAGATACGCAGTATTTT. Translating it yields CASSLVSVTDTQYF.

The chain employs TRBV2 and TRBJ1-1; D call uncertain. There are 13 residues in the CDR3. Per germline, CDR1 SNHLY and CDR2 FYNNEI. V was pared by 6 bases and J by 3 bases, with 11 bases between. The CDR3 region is CASSPGMYTEAFF. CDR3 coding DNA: TGTGCCAGCAGCCCAGGAATGTACACTGAAGCTTTCTTT.

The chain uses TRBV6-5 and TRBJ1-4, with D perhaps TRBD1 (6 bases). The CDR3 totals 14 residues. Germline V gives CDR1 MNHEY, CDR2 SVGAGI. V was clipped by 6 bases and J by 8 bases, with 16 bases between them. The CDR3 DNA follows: TGTGCCAGCAGGGATACAGGGCTCGGGGAAAAACTGTTTTTT. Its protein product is CASRDTGLGEKLFF.

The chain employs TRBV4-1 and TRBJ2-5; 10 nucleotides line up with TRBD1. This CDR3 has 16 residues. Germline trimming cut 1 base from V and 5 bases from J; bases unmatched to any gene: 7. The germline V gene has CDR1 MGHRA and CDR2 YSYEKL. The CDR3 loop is CASSQGGTGEWETQYF. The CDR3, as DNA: TGCGCCAGCAGCCAAGGTGGGACAGGGGAATGGGAGACCCAGTACTTC.

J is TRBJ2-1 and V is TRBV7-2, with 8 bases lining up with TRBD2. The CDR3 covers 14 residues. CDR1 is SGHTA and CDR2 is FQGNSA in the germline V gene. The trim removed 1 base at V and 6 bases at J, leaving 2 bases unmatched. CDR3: CASSLGGGTNEQFF. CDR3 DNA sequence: TGTGCCAGCAGCTTAGGCGGGGGGACCAATGAGCAGTTCTTC.

The CDR3 DNA is TGCGCCAGCAGCTTGGCAGATTACAATGAGCAGTTCTTC. Encoded protein: CASSLADYNEQFF. V gene TRBV5-1 combines with J gene TRBJ2-1; D gene uncertain. CDR1 and CDR2 (germline): SGHRS, YFSETQ. This CDR3 comprises 13 residues. Trimming cost V 0 bases and J 4 bases, with 5 bases left between them.

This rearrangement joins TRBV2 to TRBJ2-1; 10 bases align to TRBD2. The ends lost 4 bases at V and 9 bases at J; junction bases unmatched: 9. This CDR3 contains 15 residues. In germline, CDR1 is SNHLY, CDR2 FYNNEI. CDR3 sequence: CASSGSASGSIEQFF. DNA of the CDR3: TGTGCCAGCAGTGGCTCCGCTAGCGGGAGTATTGAGCAGTTCTTC.

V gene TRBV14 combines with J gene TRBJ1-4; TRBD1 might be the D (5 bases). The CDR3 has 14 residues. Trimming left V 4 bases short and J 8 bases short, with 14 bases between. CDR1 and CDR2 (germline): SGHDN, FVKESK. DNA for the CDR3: TGTGCCAGCAGCCCCCGGGGGGTCGGAGAAAAACTGTTTTTT. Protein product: CASSPRGVGEKLFF.

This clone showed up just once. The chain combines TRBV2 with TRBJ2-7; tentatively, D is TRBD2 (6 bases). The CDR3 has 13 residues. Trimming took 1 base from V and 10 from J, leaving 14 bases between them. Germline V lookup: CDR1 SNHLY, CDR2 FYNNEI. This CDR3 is CASSEEASVFQYF. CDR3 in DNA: TGTGCCAGCAGTGAAGAGGCTAGCGTGTTTCAGTACTTC.

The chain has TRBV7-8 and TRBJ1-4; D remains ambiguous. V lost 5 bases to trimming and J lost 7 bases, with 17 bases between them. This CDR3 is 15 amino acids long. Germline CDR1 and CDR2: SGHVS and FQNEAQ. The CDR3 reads CASSDLRYTIEKLFF. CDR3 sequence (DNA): TGTGCCAGCAGCGACTTACGATACACAATTGAAAAACTGTTTTTT.

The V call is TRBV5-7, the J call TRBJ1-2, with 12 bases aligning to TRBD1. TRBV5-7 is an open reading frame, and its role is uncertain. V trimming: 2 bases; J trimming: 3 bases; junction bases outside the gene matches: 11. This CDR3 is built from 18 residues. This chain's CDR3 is CASSFGVGTGGAYYGYTF. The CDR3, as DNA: TGTGCCAGCAGCTTCGGCGTCGGGACAGGGGGCGCGTACTATGGCTACACCTTC.

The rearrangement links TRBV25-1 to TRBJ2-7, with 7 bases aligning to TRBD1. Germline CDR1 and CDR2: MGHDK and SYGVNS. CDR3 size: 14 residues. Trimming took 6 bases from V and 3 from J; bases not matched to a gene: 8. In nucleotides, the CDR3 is TGTGCCAGCAGCTTCGACAGGGCAATCTACGAGCAGTACTTC. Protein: CASSFDRAIYEQYF.